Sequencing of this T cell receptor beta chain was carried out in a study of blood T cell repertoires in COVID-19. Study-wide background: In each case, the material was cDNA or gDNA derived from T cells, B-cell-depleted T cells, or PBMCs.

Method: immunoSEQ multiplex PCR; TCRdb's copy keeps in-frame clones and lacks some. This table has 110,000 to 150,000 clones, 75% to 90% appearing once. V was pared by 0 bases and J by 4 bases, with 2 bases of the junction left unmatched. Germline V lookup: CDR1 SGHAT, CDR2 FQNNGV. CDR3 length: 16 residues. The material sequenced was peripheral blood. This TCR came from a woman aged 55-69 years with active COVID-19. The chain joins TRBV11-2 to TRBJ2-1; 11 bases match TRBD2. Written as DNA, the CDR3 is TGTGCCAGCAGCTTAGACTTAGCGGGAGGGTACAATGAGCAGTTCTTC. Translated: CASSLDLAGGYNEQFF.